This T cell receptor (beta chain) was found in a study of blood T cell repertoires in COVID-19. The data were produced by immunoSEQ multiplex PCR, yet TCRdb's version contains in-frame clones alone and is incomplete. The sample contains more than 110,000 clones, under 90% of which appear only once. The CDR3 is 16 amino acids. V was clipped by 5 bases and J by 0 bases, with 16 bases between them. Germline V gene data show CDR1 as SGHNT and CDR2 as YENEEA. V gene TRBV11-3 combines with J gene TRBJ2-5; D is perhaps TRBD2 (6 bases). Material: peripheral blood. This receptor was obtained from a woman older than 75 in a cohort sampled during active or convalescent COVID-19. The CDR3 loop reads CASSQGDRGYQETQYF. The CDR3 DNA sequence: TGTGCCAGCAGCCAAGGGGACCGGGGGTACCAAGAGACCCAGTACTTC.